The 6 T cell receptor beta chains below were found in one sample sequenced in a study of cytomegalovirus exposure and HLA in healthy donors. The PCR had 60 Vbeta and 13 Jbeta primers. Profiled with immunoSEQ multiplex PCR; TCRdb holds only in-frame clones, not every one. The sample has 180,000 or so clones; 76% are singletons. Input material: PBMCs. The receptors were gathered from a woman in her 30s in good health and CMV-seropositive.

The gene calls are TRBV11-3 and TRBJ2-7; D uncertain. Between the trimmed V and J ends, which lost 4 bases and 1 base, there was a span of 8 bases. Germline CDR1 reads SGHNT; CDR2 reads YENEEA. This CDR3 contains 13 residues. This chain's CDR3 is CASSYTTSYEQYF. DNA of the CDR3: TGTGCCAGCAGCTACACTACATCCTACGAGCAGTACTTC.

This chain joins TRBV4-3 and TRBJ2-5; 7 bases match TRBD2. This CDR3 is 16 amino acids long. Germline trimming cut 0 bases from V and 5 bases from J; bases unmatched to any gene: 9. Germline assignment: CDR1 LGHNA and CDR2 YSLEER. CDR3 DNA: TGCGCCAGCAGCCAAGAAGAGGGAGGGGCCAGGGAGACCCAGTACTTC. This gives the protein CASSQEEGGARETQYF.

This clone was detected only once. This sequence joins TRBV11-2 and TRBJ2-5; 13 bases line up with TRBD2. J lost 3 bases, V lost 5 bases, and 6 bases had no gene match. The CDR3 consists of 16 residues. Germline CDR1 and CDR2: SGHAT and FQNNGV. CDR3 sequence: CASSTGLAGAKETQYF. CDR3 nucleotides: TGTGCCAGCAGCACAGGACTAGCGGGGGCCAAAGAGACCCAGTACTTC. The full variable domain, rest sourced from reference TRBV11-2 and TRBJ2-5, is EAGVAQSPRYKIIEKRQSVAFWCNPISGHATLYWYQQILGQGPKLLIQFQNNGVVDDSQLPKDRFSAERLKGVDSTLKIQPAKLEDSAVYLCASSTGLAGAKETQYFGPGTRLLVL.

This clone occurred a few times. The V call is TRBV27, the J call TRBJ2-6, with D perhaps TRBD1 (5 bases). In germline, CDR1 is MNHEY, CDR2 SMNVEV (reference sequence). V lost 0 bases to trimming and J lost 5 bases, with 8 bases between them. The CDR3 loop spans 15 amino acids. CDR3 DNA sequence: TGTGCCAGCAGTTTATCAGGGGCGAGGGCCAACGTCCTGACTTTC. It encodes CASSLSGARANVLTF.

The chain carries TRBV27 and TRBJ1-2, with D hard to call. This CDR3 region has 13 residues. The germline V gene has CDR1 MNHEY and CDR2 SMNVEV (reference sequence). V gave up 4 bases and J gave up 6 bases, with 12 bases separating them. CDR3: CASSSPRDHGYTF. In DNA, the CDR3 is TGTGCCAGCAGTTCCCCCCGGGATCATGGCTACACCTTC.

In its sample, this clone was seen a few times. This chain connects TRBV10-1 to TRBJ2-3; 8 nucleotides match TRBD2. J was trimmed by 3 bases and V by 3 bases; bases with no gene match: 5. The CDR3 consists of 15 residues. CDR1 WNHNN and CDR2 SYGVQD come from the germline V gene (reference sequence). CDR3 nucleotides: TGCGCCAGCAGTGATTCGGGGGGGCGAACAGATACGCAGTATTTT. Its protein product is CASSDSGGRTDTQYF.